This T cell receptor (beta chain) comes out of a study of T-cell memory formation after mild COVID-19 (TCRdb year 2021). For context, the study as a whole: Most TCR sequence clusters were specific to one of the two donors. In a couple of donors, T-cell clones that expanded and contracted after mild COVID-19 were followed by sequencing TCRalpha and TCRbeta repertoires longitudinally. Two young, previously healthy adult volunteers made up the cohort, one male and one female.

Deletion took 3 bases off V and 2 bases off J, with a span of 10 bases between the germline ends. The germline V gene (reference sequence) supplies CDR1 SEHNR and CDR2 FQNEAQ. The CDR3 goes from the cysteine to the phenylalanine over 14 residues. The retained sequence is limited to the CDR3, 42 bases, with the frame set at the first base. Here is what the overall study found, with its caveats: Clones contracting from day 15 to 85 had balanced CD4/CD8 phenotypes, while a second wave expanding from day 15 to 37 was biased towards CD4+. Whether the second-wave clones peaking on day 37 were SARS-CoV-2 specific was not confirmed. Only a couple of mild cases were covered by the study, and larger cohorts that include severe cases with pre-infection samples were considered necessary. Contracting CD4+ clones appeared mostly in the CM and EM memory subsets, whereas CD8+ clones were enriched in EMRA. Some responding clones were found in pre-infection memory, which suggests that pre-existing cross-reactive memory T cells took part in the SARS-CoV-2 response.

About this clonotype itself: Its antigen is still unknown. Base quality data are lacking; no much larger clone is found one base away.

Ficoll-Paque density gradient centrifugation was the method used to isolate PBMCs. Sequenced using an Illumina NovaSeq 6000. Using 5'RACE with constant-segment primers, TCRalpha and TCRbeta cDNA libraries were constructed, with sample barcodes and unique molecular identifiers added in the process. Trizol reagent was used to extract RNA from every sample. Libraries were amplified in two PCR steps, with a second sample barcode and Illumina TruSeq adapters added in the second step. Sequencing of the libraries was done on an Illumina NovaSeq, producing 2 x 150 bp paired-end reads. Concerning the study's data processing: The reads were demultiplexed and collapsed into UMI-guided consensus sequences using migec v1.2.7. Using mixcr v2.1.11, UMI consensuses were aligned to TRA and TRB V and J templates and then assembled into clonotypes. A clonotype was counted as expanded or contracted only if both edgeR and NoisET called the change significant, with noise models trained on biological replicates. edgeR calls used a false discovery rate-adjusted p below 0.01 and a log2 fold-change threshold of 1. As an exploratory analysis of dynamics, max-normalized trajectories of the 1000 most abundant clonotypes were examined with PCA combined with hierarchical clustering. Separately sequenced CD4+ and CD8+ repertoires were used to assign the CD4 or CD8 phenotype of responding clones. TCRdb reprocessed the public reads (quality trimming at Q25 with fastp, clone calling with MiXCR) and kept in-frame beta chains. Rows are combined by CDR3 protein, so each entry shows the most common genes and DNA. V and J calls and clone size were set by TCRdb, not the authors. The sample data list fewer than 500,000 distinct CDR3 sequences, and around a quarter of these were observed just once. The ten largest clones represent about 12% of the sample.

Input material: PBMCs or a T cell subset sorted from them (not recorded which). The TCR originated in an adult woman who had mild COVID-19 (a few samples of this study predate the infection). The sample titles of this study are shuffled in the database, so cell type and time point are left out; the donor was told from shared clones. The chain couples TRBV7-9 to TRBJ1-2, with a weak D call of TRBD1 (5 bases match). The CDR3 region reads CASSFPGTNYGYTF. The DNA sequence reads TGTGCCAGCAGCTTCCCCGGGACCAACTATGGCTACACCTTC.